This record covers a single T cell receptor (beta chain). The antigen it binds to is not known. Base qualities were left out, and no much larger clone turns up one base away. The CDR3 runs 16 residues from the cysteine to the phenylalanine. Here the CDR3 DNA is all that survives: 48 bases in frame from base 1. The CDR1 and CDR2 encoded by the germline V gene are SGHDT and YYEEEE. The cohort consisted of 600 or so healthy bone marrow donors. At the time of sampling, every cohort member was nominally healthy, though immune exposures that went unrecorded were likely present. The donor tested CMV seronegative and was one of the 352 seronegative cohort members. A peripheral blood sample was collected from each donor, and TCR beta sequencing was performed on peripheral blood mononuclear cells. Genomic DNA was extracted from the blood cell samples with the Qiagen DNeasy Blood Extraction Kit. The data were taken from a study of cytomegalovirus exposure and HLA in healthy donors (TCRdb year 2017). Broadly, across the study: In an earlier analysis of 550 to 750 of the donors, 250 to 350 Gb of sequence data and approximately 100 million unique TCR beta sequences from roughly 180 million T cells were reported. An early release that covered about 600 HLA-typed donors contained around 300 gigabases of sequencing data and 70 million to 100 million unique TCR sequences. Among the roughly 400 genotyped donors, approximately 81% belonged to the genetic ancestry cluster associated with self-reported Caucasian donors. The study aimed to test whether signatures of past pathogen exposure could be identified by cataloging public T cell receptors. The study profiled the T cell repertoires of under 700 subjects by immunosequencing and related them to cytomegalovirus serostatus. A separate validation cohort of roughly 130 different subjects was used in addition to the roughly 720-subject first cohort. To predict cytomegalovirus infection status, the study brought together high-throughput TCR immunosequencing, statistical association of individual TCRs with disease status, and machine learning. To study patterns of TCR occurrence, a later analysis re-analyzed previously published TCR beta repertoires from more than 550 donors and added high-resolution HLA genotyping. In the later analysis, no new phenotypic data were used to find candidate immune exposures; instead, reliance was placed on TCR beta sequences and their occurrence across donors. To decide whether each TCR beta V gene segment behaved as functional or pseudogenic, an earlier analysis of fewer than 750 of the donors relied on high-throughput TCR beta sequencing. Donor age, sex, ethnicity and CMV serostatus were compiled together with the repertoire data. Genome-wide SNP genotypes for about 55% of the roughly 670 donors were used in a later genetic analysis, which treated that subset as a discovery cohort. All discovery cohort repertoires had been generated on a single sequencing platform. Both class I and class II loci were covered by HLA typing, at four-digit resolution. Typing coverage differed by locus: A, B, C, DRB1 and DQB1 were typed in about 629-640 donors, DQA1 in 522, DPA1 in approximately 600, and DPB1 in 450 to 480. Because of strong linkage in the cohort, four to six DR-DQ haplotypes were treated as single units for association and clustering. Across 398 genotyped donors of the cohort, an average of roughly 230,000 unique TCR beta nucleotide sequences per donor were sequenced, and roughly 20% of those sequences were non-productive.

The library was made by the immunoSEQ multiplex PCR assay. A mixture of 60 forward primers for TCR Vbeta segments and 13 reverse primers for TCR Jbeta segments was used in the multiplex PCR. The CDR3 region of rearranged TCR beta genes was amplified from genomic DNA with a multiplex PCR assay. The Illumina HiSeq System was used to sequence the amplified TCR beta libraries as 87-base-pair reads. The original methods were these. A later analysis tallied roughly 76 million unique TCR beta chains across the 666 repertoires, and 10 million to 11 million of those chains were shared by two or more donors. Raw reads were error-corrected and collapsed into unique sequences with a nearest-neighbor algorithm that merged closely related sequences to remove PCR and sequencing errors. V, D and J gene segments were assigned by aligning CDR3 sequences to IMGT reference sequences. Each retained sequence needed at least a six-nucleotide match to both a V gene segment and a J gene segment. Rearrangements were called productive when the CDR3 lacked stop codons and stayed in frame with V and J; all others were non-productive. CDR3 was defined by IMGT convention, running from the second conserved V-encoded cysteine to the conserved J-encoded phenylalanine. The earlier analysis of fewer than 700 of the donors excluded sequences that lacked an unambiguous match to a single V gene segment. In an earlier analysis of 587 of the donors, V segments were called functional above 56.7% productive rearrangements and were called segregating when the between-donor standard deviation exceeded 5%. A statistical classification framework was built to diagnose cytomegalovirus status from the catalog of TCR beta chain sequences. A later analysis assigned V and J genes by comparing TCR nucleotide sequences with IMGT/GENE-DB human TR gene sequences. Using the TCRdist pipeline, a later analysis assigned CDR3 sequences along with most-parsimonious VDJ recombination scenarios. In a later analysis, each TCR beta chain was defined by its CDR3 amino acid sequence together with its V-gene family, and reads without a unique V-gene family were excluded. A later analysis removed several hundred highly shared, low-generation-probability nucleotide sequences to deal with suspected cross-contamination and a sequencing artifact. In a later analysis, a clonal expansion index was calculated for each public chain from normalized within-repertoire ranks of inferred template counts. In a later analysis, generation probabilities were computed with a VDJ recombination model fitted to out-of-frame rearrangements, and the resulting probabilities were checked against IGoR. Hypergeometric tests were used in a later analysis to score TCR-TCR, TCR-HLA and TCR-CMV co-occurrence, with a repertoire-size bias correction applied to the TCR pairs. In a later analysis, false discovery rates were estimated by permuting HLA or CMV assignments 20 times. In a later analysis, co-occurring TCRs were grouped using DBSCAN, with TCRdist sequence similarity added in when clustering inside HLA-allele-positive subsets. For co-occurrence clustering, repertoires with fewer than 30,000 or more than 120,000 public chains were excluded, along with four or five repertoires with anomalous nucleotide sharing. Here the immuneACCESS table is served through TCRdb, limited to in-frame sequences with V and J called. Missing clones are a known gap in these copies; in checked studies unresolved V genes cover under half, and the rest lacks a known reason. The D gene and trimming were derived from the DNA, and the V and J assignments and clone size from that table. The table for this sample lists about 220,000 clones; 65% to 85% of them were counted only once. The top ten clonotypes cover 0.71% of the sample.

Results and caveats for the whole study, not just this receptor: Compared with the approximately 700-donor mean, donors in an Asian-associated ancestry cluster had fewer N-insertions in productive TCRs, according to a later genetic analysis. Most TCR sequences were observed very rarely across donors, whereas some public TCRs were present in many individuals. Correlated functional status among segregating V segments might be attributable to linkage disequilibrium, but an unknown experimental factor could not be ruled out. In this cohort, only TCR beta chains were sequenced, and detectable features were limited by the absence of alpha or paired-chain data. Cytomegalovirus status was reported to be diagnosed by the classifier with high specificity and sensitivity in both the original and validation cohorts. It was suggested by the authors that the approach could potentially be generalized to other disease states and immunological phenotypes. In a later analysis, most CMV-associated TCR beta chains were found to appear HLA-restricted, with HLA associations seemingly driven largely by CMV exposure. Presence/absence analyses assumed roughly uniform sequencing depth across donors, an assumption that may not hold. The study listed 150 to 200 TCR beta chains as associated with cytomegalovirus. Assigning TCR associations to individual alleles was difficult when HLA alleles, especially DR and DQ, strongly co-occurred. In vitro tests confirmed that a few of the cytomegalovirus-associated TCR beta chains recognize cytomegalovirus antigens. For the cohort, immune exposure information was limited to CMV serostatus. A later analysis found that HLA-associated TCR beta chains were more clonally expanded and had lower generation probabilities than equally common non-associated chains. A cluster of highly shared sequence variants was judged likely to represent a technical artifact of the sequencing pipeline. V-gene and J-gene trimming of TCR beta chains was associated with a missense DCLRE1C variant in a later genetic analysis, and the association was replicated in an independent cohort. The 87-base-pair reads could not distinguish some IMGT-functional V segments, including TRBV6-2 and TRBV6-3, so those segments were excluded. An earlier analysis of some 590 of the donors showed that most TCR beta V segments appeared in productive rearrangements either about 87% or about 30% of the time, which broadly matched IMGT annotations. Because HLA typing was missing for some donors at each locus, association tests included only the typed subset. A further reported finding was that TCR beta sequences accurately predicted the HLA-A and HLA-B alleles for most subjects in the first cohort. According to a later analysis, parvovirus B19, influenza, CMV and Epstein-Barr virus appeared linked to several top co-occurrence clusters. In a later analysis, the rate of TCR association differed among HLA loci, with DRB1 alleles having the most associated TCRs and HLA-C alleles having the fewest. Because counts were too low, seventeen rarely observed V segments, including chromosome 9 orphons, were excluded from the earlier analysis of several hundred of the donors. A later analysis associated approximately 17,000 TCR beta sequences with specific HLA alleles at a false discovery rate of 0.05.

Source material: PBMCs. The origin of this receptor is a boy aged 2 to 10 in good health and CMV-seronegative. The chain is assembled from TRBV5-6 and TRBJ2-5, and TRBD1 matches 9 of the central bases. The last part of the DNA fits TRBJ2-7 better; the J call may be wrong. CDR3 loop: CASSILRDRAVYEQYF. The sequence in DNA is TGTGCCAGCAGCATACTCCGGGACAGGGCCGTATACGAGCAGTACTTC.